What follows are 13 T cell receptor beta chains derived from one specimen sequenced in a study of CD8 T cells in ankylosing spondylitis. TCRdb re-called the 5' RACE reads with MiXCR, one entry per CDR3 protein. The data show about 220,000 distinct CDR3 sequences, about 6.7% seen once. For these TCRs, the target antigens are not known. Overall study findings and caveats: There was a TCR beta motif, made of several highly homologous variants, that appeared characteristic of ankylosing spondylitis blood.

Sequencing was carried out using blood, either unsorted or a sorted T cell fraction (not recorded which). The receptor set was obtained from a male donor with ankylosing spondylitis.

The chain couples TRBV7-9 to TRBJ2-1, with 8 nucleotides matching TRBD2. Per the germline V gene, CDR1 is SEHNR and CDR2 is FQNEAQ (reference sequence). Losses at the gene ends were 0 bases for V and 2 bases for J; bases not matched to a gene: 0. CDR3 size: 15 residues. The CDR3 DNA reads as TGTGCCAGCAGCTTAGCTAGCGGGGCCTACAATGAGCAGTTCTTC. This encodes CASSLASGAYNEQFF. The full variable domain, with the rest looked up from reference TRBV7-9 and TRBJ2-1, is DTGVSQNPRHKITKRGQNVTFRCDPISEHNRLYWYRQTLGQGPEFLTYFQNEAQLEKSRLLSDRFSAERPKGSFSTLEIQRTEQGDSAMYLCASSLASGAYNEQFFGPGTRLTVL.

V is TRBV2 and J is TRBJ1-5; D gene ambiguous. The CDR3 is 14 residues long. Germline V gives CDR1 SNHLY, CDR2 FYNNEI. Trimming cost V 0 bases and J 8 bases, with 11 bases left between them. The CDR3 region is CASSEALHSEPQHF. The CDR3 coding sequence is TGTGCCAGCAGTGAAGCGCTTCACTCGGAGCCCCAGCATTTT.

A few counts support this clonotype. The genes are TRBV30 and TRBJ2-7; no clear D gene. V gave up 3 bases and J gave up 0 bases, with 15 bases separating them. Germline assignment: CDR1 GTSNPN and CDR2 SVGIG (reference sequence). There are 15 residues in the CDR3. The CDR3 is CAWSLDGYSSYEQYF. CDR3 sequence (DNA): TGTGCCTGGAGCTTGGACGGCTACAGCTCCTACGAGCAGTACTTC.

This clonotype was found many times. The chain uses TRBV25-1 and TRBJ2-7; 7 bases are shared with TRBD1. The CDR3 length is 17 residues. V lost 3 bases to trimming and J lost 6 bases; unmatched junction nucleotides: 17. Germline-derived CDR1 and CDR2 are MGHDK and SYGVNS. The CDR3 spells CASSERTGRSLFFEQYF. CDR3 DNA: TGTGCCAGCAGTGAGAGGACAGGCCGCAGCCTCTTTTTCGAGCAGTACTTC.

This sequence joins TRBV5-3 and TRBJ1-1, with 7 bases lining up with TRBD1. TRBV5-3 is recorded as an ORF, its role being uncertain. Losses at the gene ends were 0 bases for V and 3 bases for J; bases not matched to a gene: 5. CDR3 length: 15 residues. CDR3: CARSLAGQVHTEAFF. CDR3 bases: TGTGCCAGAAGCTTGGCCGGACAGGTACACACTGAAGCTTTCTTT.

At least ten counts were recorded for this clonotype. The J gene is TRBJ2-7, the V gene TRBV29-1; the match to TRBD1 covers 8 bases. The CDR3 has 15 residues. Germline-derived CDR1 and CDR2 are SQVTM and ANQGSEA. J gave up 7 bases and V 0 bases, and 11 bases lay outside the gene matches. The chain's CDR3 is CSVEDQAGRGLEQYF. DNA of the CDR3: TGCAGCGTTGAAGATCAGGCAGGCAGGGGGCTTGAGCAGTACTTC.

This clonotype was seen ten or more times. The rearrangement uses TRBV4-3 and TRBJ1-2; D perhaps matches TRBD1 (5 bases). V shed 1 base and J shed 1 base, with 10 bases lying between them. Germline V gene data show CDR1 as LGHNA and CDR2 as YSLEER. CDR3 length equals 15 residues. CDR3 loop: CASSQAGRDNYGYTF. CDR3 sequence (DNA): TGCGCCAGCAGCCAAGCCGGCAGGGATAACTATGGCTACACCTTC.

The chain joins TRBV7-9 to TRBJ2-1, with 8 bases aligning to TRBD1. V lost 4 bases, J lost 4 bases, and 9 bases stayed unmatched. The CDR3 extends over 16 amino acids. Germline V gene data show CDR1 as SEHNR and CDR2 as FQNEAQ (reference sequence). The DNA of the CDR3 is TGTGCCAGCAGCTCCTCGGGACAGGTACGATACAATGAGCAGTTCTTC. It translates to CASSSSGQVRYNEQFF.

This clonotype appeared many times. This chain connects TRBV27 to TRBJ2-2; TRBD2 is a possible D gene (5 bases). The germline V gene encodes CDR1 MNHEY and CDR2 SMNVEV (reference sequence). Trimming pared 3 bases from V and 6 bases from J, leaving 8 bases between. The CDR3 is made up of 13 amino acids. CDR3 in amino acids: CASSFGISGELFF. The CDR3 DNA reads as TGTGCCAGCAGTTTCGGGATCTCCGGGGAGCTGTTTTTT.

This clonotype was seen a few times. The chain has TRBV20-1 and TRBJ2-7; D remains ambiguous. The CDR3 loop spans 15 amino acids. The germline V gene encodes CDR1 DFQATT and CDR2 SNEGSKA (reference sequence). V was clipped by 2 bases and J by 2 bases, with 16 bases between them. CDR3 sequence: CSARPPLLTTYEQYF. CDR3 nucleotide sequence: TGCAGTGCTAGACCACCACTCCTCACCACCTACGAGCAGTACTTC.

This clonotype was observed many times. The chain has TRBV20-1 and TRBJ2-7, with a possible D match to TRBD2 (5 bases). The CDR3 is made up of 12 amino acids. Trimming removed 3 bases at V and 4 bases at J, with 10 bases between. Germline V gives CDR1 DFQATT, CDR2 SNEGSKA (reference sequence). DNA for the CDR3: TGCAGTGCTAGGGAGGTTGGGTACGAGCAGTACTTC. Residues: CSAREVGYEQYF.

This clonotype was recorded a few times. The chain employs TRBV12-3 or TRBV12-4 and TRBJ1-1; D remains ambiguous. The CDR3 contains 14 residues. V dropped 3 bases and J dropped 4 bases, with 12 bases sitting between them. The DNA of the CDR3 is TGTGCCAGCAGTTTCCAGGCCCGCGGCACTGAAGCTTTCTTT. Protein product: CASSFQARGTEAFF.

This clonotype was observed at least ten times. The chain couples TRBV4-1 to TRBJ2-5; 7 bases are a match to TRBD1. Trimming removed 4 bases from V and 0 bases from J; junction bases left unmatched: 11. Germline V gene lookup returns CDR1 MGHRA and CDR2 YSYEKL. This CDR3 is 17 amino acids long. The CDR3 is CASSPLWKGAYQETQYF. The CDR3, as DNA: TGCGCCAGCAGCCCGTTATGGAAGGGGGCATACCAAGAGACCCAGTACTTC.